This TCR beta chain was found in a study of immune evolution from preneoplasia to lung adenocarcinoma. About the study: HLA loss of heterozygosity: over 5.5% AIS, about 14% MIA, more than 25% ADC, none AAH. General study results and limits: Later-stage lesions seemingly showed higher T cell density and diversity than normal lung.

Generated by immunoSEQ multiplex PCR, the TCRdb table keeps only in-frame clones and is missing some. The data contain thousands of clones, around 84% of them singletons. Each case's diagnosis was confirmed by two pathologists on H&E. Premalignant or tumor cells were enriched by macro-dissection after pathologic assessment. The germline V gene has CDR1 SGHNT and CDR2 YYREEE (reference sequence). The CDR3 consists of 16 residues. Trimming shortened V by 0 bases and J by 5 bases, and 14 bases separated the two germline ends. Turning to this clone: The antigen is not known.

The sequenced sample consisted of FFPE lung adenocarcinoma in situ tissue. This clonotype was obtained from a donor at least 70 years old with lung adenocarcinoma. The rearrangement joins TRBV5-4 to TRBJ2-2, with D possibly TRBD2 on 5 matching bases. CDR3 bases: TGTGCCAGCAGCTTGGTTATAGCCCCGGGAACCGGGGAGCTGTTTTTT. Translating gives CASSLVIAPGTGELFF.